This T cell receptor beta chain was identified during a study of T cells in Graves' hyperthyroidism and ophthalmopathy. This clonotype occurred a few times. V lost 4 bases and J 2 bases, leaving 14 bases between the germline ends. This CDR3 spans 15 amino acids. Germline V gene data show CDR1 as LGHNA and CDR2 as YNFKEQ. There were TCR beta CDR3 regions amplified from RNA transcripts. A first-round RT-PCR of the TCR CDR3 used the HTBI primer set. TCRdb re-called the multiplex PCR reads with MiXCR, one entry per CDR3 protein. This table has hundreds of thousands of distinct CDR3 sequences, 20% to 25% appearing once.

The specimen sequenced was blood. The origin of this receptor is a man between 25 and 39 years old with Graves' ophthalmopathy. V gene TRBV4-2 combines with J gene TRBJ2-5; no reliable D call. The CDR3 DNA reads TGTGCCAGCAGCCTTCAATTGGACGGTCAAGAGACCCAGTACTTC. Translated, it gives CASSLQLDGQETQYF.